Listed below are T cell receptor beta chains from one sample, sequenced in a study of glioma-infiltrating T cells after dendritic cell vaccination. Profiling relied on immunoSEQ multiplex PCR, and the TCRdb table lists in-frame clones only, not all of them. Of approximately 62,000 clones listed, about 89% are singletons. Sequenced material: blood, taken after dendritic cell vaccination. The receptors stem from a human donor with glioblastoma. The CDR3 runs from the conserved cysteine through the conserved F or W. D genes are given only for firm matches. Clone size is given for some rows only: seen once, a few or many times, or a class if the clone is expanded.

.	TRBV29-1	TRBJ2-2	TRBD1	CSVVGTGRSGELFF	TGCAGCGTTGTGGGGACAGGGCGTAGCGGGGAGCTGTTTTTT
once	TRBV2	TRBJ1-4	TRBD1	CASRRDRRATNEKLFF	TGTGCCAGCAGAAGGGACAGGAGAGCAACTAATGAAAAACTGTTTTTT
.	TRBV19	TRBJ2-7	TRBD1	CASGKPGQGGHEQYF	TGTGCCAGTGGAAAACCGGGACAGGGTGGCCACGAGCAGTACTTC
.	TRBV7-8	TRBJ1-5	TRBD1	CASSPIGTGFQPQHF	TGTGCCAGCAGCCCAATAGGGACAGGGTTTCAGCCCCAGCATTTT
.	TRBV6-1	TRBJ1-4	TRBD1	CASSRSDRVGEKLFF	TGTGCCAGCAGCCGATCGGACAGGGTTGGGGAAAAACTGTTTTTT
.	TRBV9	TRBJ2-4	TRBD2	CASSPRLAGDIQYF	TGTGCCAGCAGCCCCCGGTTAGCGGGAGACATTCAGTACTTC
.	TRBV5-6	TRBJ2-7	.	CASSLGLGVDEQYF	TGTGCCAGCAGCTTGGGCCTAGGTGTGGACGAGCAGTACTTC
.	TRBV6-4	TRBJ2-1	TRBD2	CASSDSGTSNEQFF	TGTGCCAGCAGTGACTCCGGGACTAGCAATGAGCAGTTCTTC
.	TRBV5-1	TRBJ1-3	.	CASSLGRAGTGNTIYF	TGCGCCAGCAGCTTGGGCAGGGCCGGAACGGGAAACACCATATATTTT
once	TRBV4-1	TRBJ2-7	.	CASSQAPGTYEQYF	TGCGCCAGCAGCCAAGCTCCAGGGACCTACGAGCAGTACTTC
.	TRBV5-1	TRBJ1-2	TRBD1	CASSLGTGANYGYTF	TGCGCCAGCAGCTTGGGGACAGGCGCTAACTATGGCTACACCTTC
.	TRBV5-1	TRBJ2-7	.	CASSLAGRQNYEQYF	TGCGCCAGCAGCTTGGCAGGCCGTCAGAACTACGAGCAGTACTTC
.	TRBV7-2	TRBJ2-5	TRBD2	CASSPGLAIETQYF	TGTGCCAGCAGCCCTGGACTAGCTATAGAGACCCAGTACTTC
.	TRBV27	TRBJ1-1	TRBD1	CASSSETGEAFF	TGTGCCAGCAGTTCCGAGACAGGGGAAGCTTTCTTT
.	TRBV5-1	TRBJ1-5	.	CASSLFGEEQPQHF	TGCGCCAGCAGCTTGTTCGGGGAGGAGCAGCCCCAGCATTTT
.	TRBV5-4	TRBJ1-2	.	CASRIGDYGYTF	TGTGCCAGCAGAATTGGAGACTATGGCTACACCTTC
.	TRBV6-6	TRBJ1-1	TRBD1	CASSYQQGGTEAFF	TGTGCCAGCAGTTACCAACAGGGGGGCACTGAAGCTTTCTTT
.	TRBV19	TRBJ1-2	.	CASGALQGYTF	TGTGCCAGTGGGGCCCTACAAGGCTACACCTTC
.	TRBV6-5	TRBJ2-7	.	CASSYSKQQQYF	TGTGCCAGCAGTTACTCGAAACAGCAGCAGTACTTC
.	TRBV6-5	TRBJ2-3	TRBD2	CASSGAAGATQYF	TGTGCCAGCAGTGGGGCAGCGGGAGCTACGCAGTATTTT
.	TRBV2	TRBJ2-3	TRBD1	CASSFGQGSTDTQYF	TGTGCCAGCAGTTTTGGACAGGGTAGCACAGATACGCAGTATTTT
.	TRBV7-5	TRBJ2-5	.	CARSLTARGIGETQYF	TGTGCCAGAAGCTTAACGGCCAGGGGGATTGGAGAGACCCAGTACTTC
.	TRBV29-1	TRBJ1-1	.	CSAVPGSGRPTEAFF	TGCAGCGCTGTCCCAGGGTCCGGGCGTCCCACTGAAGCTTTCTTT
few	TRBV7-9	TRBJ2-1	.	CASSFGQYNEQFF	TGTGCCAGCAGCTTTGGACAGTACAATGAGCAGTTCTTC
.	TRBV19	TRBJ1-5	TRBD1	CASSITGDQPQHF	TGTGCCAGTAGTATTACAGGGGATCAGCCCCAGCATTTT
.	TRBV12-5	TRBJ1-1	TRBD1	CASGLATGENTEAFF	TGTGCTAGTGGTTTGGCGACAGGGGAGAACACTGAAGCTTTCTTT
.	TRBV30	TRBJ1-5	.	CAWTGNSNQPQHF	TGTGCCTGGACAGGGAATAGCAATCAGCCCCAGCATTTT
once	TRBV19	TRBJ1-4	.	CASVPAGGKANEKLFF	TGTGCCAGTGTCCCCGCGGGGGGCAAGGCTAATGAAAAACTGTTTTTT
.	TRBV11-2	TRBJ2-2	.	CASSLAGSTGELFF	TGTGCCAGCAGCTTAGCGGGAAGCACCGGGGAGCTGTTTTTT
.	TRBV10-1	TRBJ2-7	.	CASSDPSNYEQYF	TGCGCCAGCAGTGACCCCAGTAACTACGAGCAGTACTTC
.	TRBV7-8	TRBJ1-1	.	CASSLGSARGNTEAFF	TGTGCCAGCAGCTTAGGAAGTGCGCGAGGTAACACTGAAGCTTTCTTT
.	TRBV10-3	TRBJ2-2	.	CAISASGQSNTGELFF	TGTGCCATCAGTGCCTCAGGCCAATCGAACACCGGGGAGCTGTTTTTT
.	TRBV9	TRBJ2-1	.	CASTREGDNEQFF	TGTGCCAGCACCCGCGAGGGGGACAATGAGCAGTTCTTC
.	TRBV5-5	TRBJ1-2	.	CASSLEQARDYGYTF	TGTGCCAGCAGCTTGGAACAGGCGAGAGACTATGGCTACACCTTC
.	TRBV19	TRBJ2-3	TRBD2	CASSISWTSKDTQYF	TGTGCCAGTAGTATCTCCTGGACTAGCAAGGATACGCAGTATTTT
.	TRBV5-8	TRBJ1-6	TRBD1	CASSLSSGGTNSPLHF	TGTGCCAGCAGCTTGTCGTCAGGGGGGACTAATTCACCCCTCCACTTT
.	TRBV6-5	TRBJ2-5	TRBD2	CASRGLGREQYF	TGTGCCAGCAGGGGACTAGGGCGGGAGCAGTACTTC
.	TRBV14	TRBJ1-1	TRBD1	CASSKQQGTEVGTEAFF	TGTGCCAGCAGCAAGCAGCAGGGGACAGAGGTGGGCACTGAAGCTTTCTTT
.	TRBV6-1	TRBJ2-1	.	CASNTREKYNEQFF	TGTGCCAGCAACACCAGGGAAAAATACAATGAGCAGTTCTTC
.	TRBV7-2	TRBJ1-2	.	CASSSPPPGHIPGDGYTF	TGTGCCAGCAGCTCCCCACCCCCGGGACATATCCCCGGGGATGGCTACACCTTC
.	TRBV2	TRBJ2-5	TRBD2	CASSEATSGNQTQYF	TGTGCCAGCAGTGAAGCGACTAGCGGGAACCAGACCCAGTACTTC
once	TRBV2	TRBJ1-5	.	CASSRTRQTNQPQHF	TGTGCCAGCAGTCGAACCAGACAGACCAATCAGCCCCAGCATTTT
.	TRBV30	TRBJ1-4	.	CASARDNEKLFF	TGTGCCTCAGCCAGGGATAATGAAAAACTGTTTTTT
.	TRBV25-1	TRBJ2-7	.	CASSPPLRGYEQYF	TGTGCCAGCAGTCCGCCTTTGAGAGGCTACGAGCAGTACTTC
.	TRBV6-5	TRBJ2-5	TRBD2	CASSPSGGQETQYF	TGTGCCAGCAGCCCTAGCGGGGGTCAAGAGACCCAGTACTTC
.	TRBV19	TRBJ1-1	TRBD1	CASKSTGGGRDEAFF	TGTGCCAGTAAATCGACAGGGGGCGGGAGGGATGAAGCTTTCTTT
.	TRBV5-1	TRBJ2-3	.	CASSLVPGEVDTQYF	TGCGCCAGCAGCTTGGTACCCGGGGAGGTAGATACGCAGTATTTT
medium-sized	TRBV4-3	TRBJ2-2	.	CASSLQEGPNTGELFF	TGCGCCAGCAGCCTCCAAGAGGGCCCGAACACCGGGGAGCTGTTTTTT